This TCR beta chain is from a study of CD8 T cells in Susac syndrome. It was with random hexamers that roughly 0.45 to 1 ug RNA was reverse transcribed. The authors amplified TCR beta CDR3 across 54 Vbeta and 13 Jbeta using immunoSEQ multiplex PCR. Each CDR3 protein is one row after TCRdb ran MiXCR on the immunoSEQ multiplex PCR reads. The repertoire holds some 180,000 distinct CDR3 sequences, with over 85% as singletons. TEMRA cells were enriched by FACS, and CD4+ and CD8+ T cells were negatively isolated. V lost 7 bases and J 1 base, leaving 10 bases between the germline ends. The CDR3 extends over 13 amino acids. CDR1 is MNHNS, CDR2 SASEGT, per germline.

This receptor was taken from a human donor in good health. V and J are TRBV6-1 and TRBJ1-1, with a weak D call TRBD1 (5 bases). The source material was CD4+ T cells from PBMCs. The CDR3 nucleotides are TGTGCCAGCACAGGGACGAGGAACACTGAAGCTTTCTTT. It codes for CASTGTRNTEAFF.